This TCR beta chain is drawn from a study of T cells after yellow fever vaccination. Points from the study as a whole: Most primary-vaccination clones recurred post-booster (just under 98% CD4, over 70% CD8).

TCRdb reanalysed the 5' RACE reads using MiXCR and keeps one entry per CDR3 protein. The sample shows about 500,000 distinct CDR3 sequences, around a sixth of them seen only once. Germline V CDR1 and CDR2: SGHVS, FNYEAQ. The V end was cut by 1 base, the J end by 4 bases, with 16 bases between. CDR3 length equals 17 residues. This clonotype was found a few times. Its antigen remains unidentified. This material consisted of PBMCs, taken more than 4 days after the first yellow fever vaccination. The source is a man in his late teens or twenties who received the YFV17D yellow fever vaccine. The chain recombines TRBV7-6 with TRBJ2-2; no definite D call. The chain's CDR3 is CASSLVQGSLGTGELFF. CDR3 bases: TGTGCCAGCAGCTTAGTGCAAGGGTCCTTGGGCACCGGGGAGCTGTTTTTT.